The T cell receptor (beta chain) described here comes from a study of T cell repertoires in cytomegalovirus infection. At the level of the study: Indications came from public TCR beta signatures; they pointed to CMV infection and to a matching HLA type.

The germline CDR1 and CDR2 sequences are MNHEY and SMNVEV (reference sequence). The V gene lost 8 bases and the J gene lost 3 bases, with 19 bases spanning the gap. This CDR3 region has 15 residues. This clonotype was seen many times. As yet, its antigen is unknown. Findings of the study overall: Cumulative public TCR beta family frequency identified carriers of CMV plus the relevant HLA. Ex vivo responses were dominated by HLA-C-restricted CMV-specific TCR beta clonotypes.

TCRdb redid the calling of the reads with MiXCR, one entry per CDR3 protein. This table holds over 100,000 distinct CDR3 sequences, 15% to 20% found once. The receptor comes from a human donor in good health (CMV status not recorded). Some clones in this sample may be carry-over from other donors' samples. V gene TRBV27 combines with J gene TRBJ1-2; maybe TRBD1 (5 bases). Material: PBMCs. The CDR3 reads CASRFGGGFYYGYTF. In DNA, the CDR3 is TGTGCCAGCCGGTTTGGTGGGGGATTTTACTATGGCTACACCTTC.